Below, 18 T cell receptor beta chains from the same sample are listed, as sequenced in a study of response to subunit inactivated influenza vaccine. Via MiXCR, TCRdb re-called the RT-PCR reads, giving one row per CDR3 protein. The sample has more than 450,000 distinct CDR3 sequences; less than 8% are singletons. Here the sequenced sample was PBMCs from blood, taken about 24 months after vaccination. These receptors were obtained from a man between 50 and 75 years old who received an inactivated influenza vaccine.

This clonotype was picked up a small number of times. The genes are TRBV4-1 and TRBJ2-7; D may be TRBD2 (5 bases). Per the germline V gene, CDR1 is MGHRA and CDR2 is YSYEKL. Trimming took off 0 bases at V and 3 bases at J, with 15 bases between the two ends. CDR3 length: 16 residues. CDR3 in DNA: TGCGCCAGCAGCCAAGAAGGAGCCACTAGTATCTACGAGCAGTACTTC. Amino acids: CASSQEGATSIYEQYF.

This chain uses TRBV4-3 with TRBJ1-2; D is perhaps TRBD1 (6 bases). V shed 3 bases and J shed 4 bases, with 12 bases lying between them. Germline V lookup: CDR1 LGHNA, CDR2 YSLEER. The CDR3 spans 14 residues. CDR3 sequence reads: CASSQKDRPYGYTF. CDR3 nucleotide sequence: TGCGCCAGCAGCCAGAAGGACAGACCCTATGGCTACACCTTC.

Remarks on this clonotype: Being one base from a much bigger clone, this may be a read error. This chain links TRBV19 with TRBJ2-3; D is ambiguous. The CDR3 sequence is 13 residues long. Germline-derived CDR1 and CDR2 are LNHDA and SQIVND (reference sequence). The CDR3 loop is CASSSSSADTQDF. The DNA for the CDR3 is TGTGCCAGTAGTAGTTCCAGTGCAGATACGCAGGATTTT.

This clonotype was recorded at least ten times. As DNA, the CDR3 is TGCAGTGCTAGAGATGGGGCTAGCGTTGAGCAGTTCTTC. Its protein product is CSARDGASVEQFF. This chain uses TRBV20-1 with TRBJ2-1, with TRBD2 as a possible D gene (6 bases). CDR1 is DFQATT, CDR2 SNEGSKA, per germline (reference sequence). The CDR3 consists of 13 residues. V lost 0 bases to trimming and J lost 9 bases, with 12 bases between them.

The rearrangement links TRBV30 to TRBJ2-2; D perhaps matches TRBD2 (5 bases). This CDR3 has 13 amino acids. Germline V gene lookup returns CDR1 GTSNPN and CDR2 SVGIG (reference sequence). V lost 8 bases and J 7 bases, leaving 17 bases between the germline ends. The CDR3 protein is CATDPGGSGELFF. The CDR3 nucleotides are TGTGCCACGGACCCCGGAGGCAGCGGGGAGCTGTTTTTT.

This clonotype was found many times. The CDR3 nucleotides are TGTGCCAGCAGTTACTCCCGGGACAGGGCCACCGGGGAGCTGTTTTTT. Its protein is CASSYSRDRATGELFF. This rearrangement joins TRBV6-5 to TRBJ2-2, with TRBD1 matching 9 bases. The germline V gene encodes CDR1 MNHEY and CDR2 SVGAGI. This CDR3 is built from 16 residues. Trimming took 0 bases from V and 4 from J; bases not matched to a gene: 3.

This clonotype has just a few counts. The J gene is TRBJ2-7, the V gene TRBV20-1; 10 nucleotides match TRBD1. CDR3 length equals 18 residues. Germline CDR1 and CDR2: DFQATT and SNEGSKA (reference sequence). Germline trimming cut 2 bases from V and 4 bases from J; bases unmatched to any gene: 17. CDR3 amino acids: CSARSEGVPGQGLYEQYF. The CDR3 bases are TGCAGTGCTAGATCCGAGGGAGTCCCGGGACAGGGGCTTTACGAGCAGTACTTC.

To note about this clonotype: With a much larger clone just one base away, this may be a read error. V gene TRBV5-1 combines with J gene TRBJ2-2; D perhaps matches TRBD1 (6 bases). CDR1 and CDR2 (germline): SGHRS, YFSETQ. This CDR3 region has 14 residues. The CDR3, as DNA: TGCGCCAGCACCCCGGACAGCAACACCAGGGAGCTGTTTTTT. Encoded protein: CASTPDSNTRELFF.

This clonotype came up many times. The CDR3: CSARDSSLAASKQYF. The CDR3, as DNA: TGCAGTGCTAGAGATTCTAGTCTAGCCGCAAGCAAGCAGTACTTC. V is TRBV20-1 and J is TRBJ2-7, with D perhaps matching TRBD2 (5 bases). CDR3 length: 15 residues. The V gene's germline CDR1 is DFQATT and CDR2 SNEGSKA (reference sequence). Trimming cost V 0 bases and J 8 bases, with 20 bases left between them.

This chain uses TRBV2 with TRBJ2-3; the D is unclear. V lost 10 bases to trimming and J lost 3 bases, with 20 bases between them. The CDR3 sequence is 15 residues long. CDR1 is SNHLY and CDR2 is FYNNEI in the germline V gene. CDR3: CATPTARTSTDTQYF. The CDR3 nucleotides are TGTGCCACCCCAACGGCTAGGACGTCGACAGATACGCAGTATTTT.

There are a few counts of this clonotype. The rearrangement joins TRBV7-2 to TRBJ1-5; D may be TRBD1 (5 bases). Trimming pared 5 bases from V and 4 bases from J, leaving 12 bases between. This CDR3 is built from 14 residues. In germline, CDR1 is SGHTA, CDR2 FQGNSA. The CDR3 sequence is CASSRYGGNQPQHF. The CDR3 DNA reads TGTGCCAGCAGCCGATACGGGGGTAATCAGCCCCAGCATTTT.

This clonotype was counted ten times or more. The genes are TRBV18 and TRBJ2-3, with no clear D. The CDR3 has 13 residues. V gave up 2 bases and J gave up 5 bases, with 8 bases separating them. In germline, CDR1 is KGHSH, CDR2 LQKENI. The CDR3: CASSPFELDTQYF. CDR3 DNA sequence: TGTGCCAGCTCACCATTTGAGCTAGATACGCAGTATTTT.

This clonotype came up many times. The V call is TRBV7-9, the J call TRBJ2-1; D is ambiguous. CDR3 size: 12 residues. The germline V gene has CDR1 SEHNR and CDR2 FQNEAQ (reference sequence). The ends were cut back, 3 bases at V and 6 bases at J, with 6 bases in the middle. As DNA, the CDR3 is TGTGCCAGCAGCTTCATCCCCAATGAGCAGTTCTTC. Its translation is CASSFIPNEQFF.

V and J are TRBV6-6 and TRBJ2-7, with D unclear. Germline CDR1 and CDR2: MNHNY and SVGAGI (reference sequence). Deletions cut 8 bases from V and 6 bases from J, with 11 bases between. The CDR3 spans 11 residues. The CDR3 DNA follows: TGTGCCAGCGGATTTGGTGGCGAGCAGTACTTC. Its translation: CASGFGGEQYF.

The genes are TRBV7-9 and TRBJ2-1; TRBD2 matches 10 bases. The trim removed 0 bases at V and 9 bases at J, leaving 5 bases unmatched. Germline loops: CDR1 SEHNR, CDR2 FQNEAQ (reference sequence). The CDR3 has 15 amino acids. The CDR3 DNA sequence: TGTGCCAGCAGCTTAGCGGGGACTAGCGTAAGTGAGCAGTTCTTC. Translation gives CASSLAGTSVSEQFF. Full variable domain (outside the CDR3, taken from reference TRBV7-9 and TRBJ2-1): DTGVSQNPRHKITKRGQNVTFRCDPISEHNRLYWYRQTLGQGPEFLTYFQNEAQLEKSRLLSDRFSAERPKGSFSTLEIQRTEQGDSAMYLCASSLAGTSVSEQFFGPGTRLTVL.

The rearrangement links TRBV20-1 to TRBJ1-5; 8 nucleotides align to TRBD1. V lost 3 bases, J lost 4 bases, and 8 bases stayed unmatched. The CDR3 runs 15 residues. CDR1 and CDR2 from the germline V gene are DFQATT and SNEGSKA (reference sequence). CDR3 in DNA: TGCAGTGCTAGGGGGACAGGTCAGGTTAATCAGCCCCAGCATTTT. It is translated as CSARGTGQVNQPQHF.

This clonotype was detected only a few times. The J gene is TRBJ2-3, the V gene TRBV20-1; 10 nucleotides line up with TRBD2. CDR1 and CDR2 (germline): DFQATT, SNEGSKA (reference sequence). Losses at the gene ends were 2 bases for V and 4 bases for J; bases not matched to a gene: 6. The CDR3 consists of 15 residues. This CDR3 is CSARKAGGWSDTQYF. The CDR3 region has the DNA TGCAGTGCTAGAAAAGCGGGGGGGTGGTCAGATACGCAGTATTTT.

This clonotype was detected only a few times. The rearrangement uses TRBV7-9 and TRBJ1-5; no firm D call. Trimming took 4 bases from V and 5 from J, leaving 12 bases between them. CDR1 and CDR2 from the germline V gene are SEHNR and FQNEAQ (reference sequence). This CDR3 comprises 14 residues. CDR3 in amino acids: CASSSIGVYQPQHF. The CDR3 DNA follows: TGTGCCAGCAGCTCGATTGGGGTATATCAGCCCCAGCATTTT.